This T cell receptor beta chain was obtained from a study of OX40 agonist ivuxolimab in advanced cancers. Across the study: The diagnoses of dose-escalation patients were hepatocellular carcinoma, melanoma, renal cell or head and neck cancer. Partial responses were recorded for three patients, including one with hepatocellular carcinoma and two with cutaneous melanoma. Whole-study findings and limits: At 0.1 to 3.0 mg/kg, clonal expansion of CD4+ and CD8+ blood T cells had occurred by week 6. Researchers did not determine the expanded peripheral T cells' antigen specificity.

Generated by immunoSEQ multiplex PCR, the TCRdb table keeps only in-frame clones and is missing some. The sample includes approximately 97,000 clones, roughly nine tenths of them seen just once. Concerning this clone: The antigen remains unidentified.

From germline, CDR1 is SGHNT and CDR2 YYREEE (reference sequence). The V gene lost 2 bases and the J gene lost 0 bases, with 5 bases spanning the gap. There are 14 residues in the CDR3. The rearrangement links TRBV5-4 to TRBJ1-4; no definite D call. The input for sequencing was CD4+ or CD8+ T cells sorted from blood, taken in a trial of the OX40 agonist ivuxolimab. The receptor's source is an adult with an advanced solid tumor such as melanoma, head and neck, liver or kidney cancer. CDR3 in amino acids: CASSFRATNEKLFF. The CDR3 DNA follows: TGTGCCAGCAGCTTTCGCGCAACTAATGAAAAACTGTTTTTT.